A single sample is the source of the 24 T cell receptor beta chains below, sequenced in a study of T cells in Graves' hyperthyroidism and ophthalmopathy. RNA transcripts gave rise to amplified TCR beta CDR3 regions. A first-round RT-PCR of the TCR CDR3 used the HTBI primer set. TCRdb reanalysed the multiplex PCR reads using MiXCR and keeps one entry per CDR3 protein. Of some 720,000 distinct CDR3 sequences in the sample, about 16% are singletons; the top ten hold 8.4%. Material for sequencing was blood. These receptors came from a man between 18 and 29 years old with Graves' hyperthyroidism.

The V and J genes are TRBV9 and TRBJ2-3; weak D call: TRBD1 (6 bases). Germline V lookup: CDR1 SGDLS, CDR2 YYNGEE. Trimming removed 4 bases from V and 1 base from J, with 10 bases in between. CDR3 length: 14 amino acids. The CDR3 region is CASSRDIGTDTQYF. The DNA for the CDR3 is TGTGCCAGCAGCCGGGACATCGGCACAGATACGCAGTATTTT. Drawing the rest from reference TRBV9 and TRBJ2-3, the complete variable domain is DSGVTQTPKHLITATGQRVTLRCSPRSGDLSVYWYQQSLDQGLQFLIQYYNGEERAKGNILERFSAQQFPDLHSELNLSSLELGDSALYFCASSRDIGTDTQYFGPGTRLTVL.

This clonotype has more than one count but fewer than ten. The chain recombines TRBV29-1 with TRBJ1-2, with D hard to call. Trimming removed 4 bases from V and 5 bases from J, with 11 bases in between. Germline values: CDR1 SQVTM, CDR2 ANQGSEA. The CDR3 extends over 12 amino acids. In DNA, the CDR3 is TGCAGCGTTGGGAGGGTTGATTATGGCTACACCTTC. It codes for CSVGRVDYGYTF.

This clonotype was observed many times. This rearrangement joins TRBV18 to TRBJ1-2, with a possible D match to TRBD1 (6 bases). This CDR3 has 15 residues. The germline V gene has CDR1 KGHSH and CDR2 LQKENI. Trimming cost V 3 bases and J 6 bases, with 17 bases left between them. CDR3 nucleotides: TGTGCCAGCTCACCCCTAAAACGGGGGCGCGATGGCTACACCTTC. Translated, it gives CASSPLKRGRDGYTF.

Of note for this clonotype: This may arise from a read error, as a much more abundant clone is one base away. This chain connects TRBV7-2 to TRBJ2-1; TRBD2 matches 7 bases. From germline, CDR1 is SGHTA and CDR2 FQGNSA. The CDR3 spans 17 residues. As DNA, the CDR3 is TGTGCCAGCAGCTCCCGTCGGGCGGGAGTCTCCTACAATGAGCAGCTCTTC. It codes for CASSSRRAGVSYNEQLF.

As concerns this clonotype: A much larger clone is a single base away; this may be a read error. V and J are TRBV7-3 and TRBJ2-1, with 10 nucleotides matching TRBD2. Germline assignment: CDR1 SGHTA and CDR2 FQGTGA. The CDR3 length is 15 residues. With V trimmed by 4 bases and J by 6 bases, 6 bases remained unmatched. DNA for the CDR3: TGTGCCAGCAGCTCAAAGGCTAGCGGGGGCAATGAGCAGTTCTTC. As protein: CASSSKASGGNEQFF.

The rearrangement uses TRBV4-1 and TRBJ2-1, with 7 bases fitting TRBD2. Germline CDR1 and CDR2: MGHRA and YSYEKL. J gave up 4 bases and V 1 base, and 10 bases lay outside the gene matches. CDR3 length: 17 amino acids. The CDR3 loop reads CASSQVGGREVYNEQFF. CDR3 DNA: TGCGCCAGCAGCCAAGTGGGCGGGAGAGAGGTGTACAATGAGCAGTTCTTC.

This clonotype was seen only a few times. The V call is TRBV2, the J call TRBJ2-2; D remains ambiguous. This CDR3 region has 12 residues. Germline V lookup: CDR1 SNHLY, CDR2 FYNNEI. V lost 4 bases and J lost 9, with 9 bases in between. The CDR3, as DNA: TGTGCCAGCAGTGGAGATCACAGGGAGCTGTTTTTT. Its translation is CASSGDHRELFF.

V and J are TRBV14 and TRBJ2-7, with D tentatively TRBD1 (6 bases). The V end was cut by 4 bases, the J end by 3 bases, with 16 bases between. The CDR3 length is 15 residues. Looked up from germline, CDR1 is SGHDN and CDR2 is FVKESK. The CDR3 spells CASSPWTEGHYEQYF. DNA for the CDR3: TGTGCCAGCAGCCCCTGGACAGAAGGGCACTACGAGCAGTACTTC.

This clonotype was picked up many times. The rearrangement joins TRBV7-2 to TRBJ2-7; 16 nucleotides align to TRBD2. The CDR3 runs 18 residues. CDR1 SGHTA and CDR2 FQGNSA come from the germline V gene. The V gene end was trimmed by 7 bases and the J gene end by 0 bases; junction bases not matched to a gene: 9. The CDR3 DNA sequence: TGTGCCAGCACCATGAGGGGACTAGCGGGAGGGAGCTCCTACGAGCAGTACTTC. Translated: CASTMRGLAGGSSYEQYF.

Ten or more counts support this clonotype. The chain combines TRBV28 with TRBJ2-7; 7 bases align to TRBD1. Germline CDR1 and CDR2: MDHEN and SYDVKM. J was trimmed by 2 bases and V by 5 bases; bases with no gene match: 12. The CDR3 runs 16 residues. The CDR3 sequence: CASSQVGGGSPYEQYF. CDR3 in DNA: TGTGCCAGCAGTCAAGTAGGGGGCGGCTCCCCCTACGAGCAGTACTTC.

The V gene is TRBV2, the J gene TRBJ2-2, with D possibly being TRBD1 or TRBD2 (5 bases each). The CDR3 is 18 amino acids. Trimming pared 7 bases from V and 3 bases from J, leaving 24 bases between. Germline V CDR1 and CDR2: SNHLY, FYNNEI. CDR3 sequence (DNA): TGTGCCAGCACCTTTCTCGGGGCAGGGTACTTTGACACCGGGGAGCTGTTTTTT. It codes for CASTFLGAGYFDTGELFF.

Ten or more counts support this clonotype. The chain couples TRBV9 to TRBJ1-1; D is undetermined. Germline values: CDR1 SGDLS, CDR2 YYNGEE. The CDR3 spans 14 residues. V was clipped by 0 bases and J by 6 bases, with 12 bases between them. The DNA for the CDR3 is TGTGCCAGCAGCGTAGGCGGGAATTCCCCTGAAGCTTTCTTT. Residues: CASSVGGNSPEAFF.

This rearrangement joins TRBV15 to TRBJ1-1, with 7 nucleotides matching TRBD1. This CDR3 spans 14 amino acids. With V trimmed by 4 bases and J by 5 bases, 7 bases remained unmatched. CDR1 and CDR2 (germline): LNHNV, YYDKDF (reference sequence). The CDR3 DNA is TGTGCCACCAGCACCCGACAGGGATCGACTGAAGCTTTCTTT. Residues: CATSTRQGSTEAFF.

Ten or more counts support this clonotype. The V gene is TRBV9, the J gene TRBJ1-5; D ambiguous. The germline V and J ends were trimmed by 0 bases and 0 bases, with 7 bases remaining between them. Germline V lookup: CDR1 SGDLS, CDR2 YYNGEE. CDR3 length: 15 amino acids. CDR3 bases: TGTGCCAGCAGCGTAGGAGCGGATAGCAATCAGCCCCAGCATTTT. It encodes CASSVGADSNQPQHF.

The table lists this clonotype with many counts. V is TRBV20-1 and J is TRBJ2-3, with 10 bases aligning to TRBD2. The J segment lost 6 bases and the V segment lost 3 bases, leaving 9 bases of the junction unmatched. The CDR3 runs to 15 residues. Germline V CDR1 and CDR2: DFQATT, SNEGSKA (reference sequence). This CDR3 is CSARRASGGSDTQYF. In DNA form, the CDR3 reads TGCAGTGCTAGGAGGGCTAGCGGGGGATCCGATACGCAGTATTTT.

This sequence joins TRBV29-1 and TRBJ2-5; 8 bases match TRBD1. This CDR3 spans 15 amino acids. The junction had 11 bases not matched to a gene; V was cut back by 3 bases and J by 5 bases. The germline V gene has CDR1 SQVTM and CDR2 ANQGSEA. CDR3 sequence reads: CSVEGAGGVWETQYF. Here the CDR3 DNA reads TGCAGCGTTGAGGGGGCAGGGGGCGTATGGGAGACCCAGTACTTC. Variable domain in full (rest from reference TRBV29-1 and TRBJ2-5): SAVISQKPSRDICQRGTSLTIQCQVDSQVTMMFWYRQQPGQSLTLIATANQGSEATYESGFVIDKFPISRPNLTFSTLTVSNMSPEDSSIYLCSVEGAGGVWETQYFGPGTRLLVL.

There are a few counts of this clonotype. This rearrangement joins TRBV6-2 or TRBV6-3 to TRBJ2-7; 10 bases map to TRBD2. The ends lost 5 bases at V and 0 bases at J; junction bases unmatched: 7. Per germline, CDR1 MNHEY and CDR2 SVGEGT. The CDR3 has 16 amino acids. The CDR3 DNA follows: TGTGCCAGCAGTCTAAGCCCTAGCGGGGGCTCCTACGAGCAGTACTTC. Translated: CASSLSPSGGSYEQYF.

This chain joins TRBV20-1 and TRBJ2-3; 7 nucleotides align to TRBD2. The CDR3 extends over 15 amino acids. The germline gives CDR1 DFQATT, CDR2 SNEGSKA (reference sequence). Unmatched junction bases numbered 8, after V lost 3 bases and J lost 2 bases. CDR3 sequence reads: CSASRLAENTDTQYF. CDR3 sequence (DNA): TGCAGTGCTAGTCGGCTAGCGGAAAACACAGATACGCAGTATTTT.

This clonotype was observed at least ten times. V is TRBV11-1 and J is TRBJ2-7, with 7 nucleotides matching TRBD1. The CDR3 extends over 14 amino acids. Germline CDR1 SGHAT, CDR2 FQDESV (reference sequence). The trim removed 5 bases at V and 0 bases at J, leaving 4 bases unmatched. The CDR3 region is CASSTGQVSYEQYF. The CDR3 DNA is TGTGCCAGCAGCACAGGACAGGTCTCCTACGAGCAGTACTTC.

This clonotype has just a few counts. The CDR3 protein is CASSLDRPTEAFF. CDR3 nucleotides: TGCGCCAGCAGCCTTGACAGGCCCACTGAAGCTTTCTTT. The V and J genes are TRBV5-1 and TRBJ1-1, with D possibly TRBD1 on 6 matching bases. Germline V gives CDR1 SGHRS, CDR2 YFSETQ. The ends were cut back, 4 bases at V and 4 bases at J, with 11 bases in the middle. This CDR3 contains 13 residues.

This clonotype was observed many times. V is TRBV20-1 and J is TRBJ1-1; tentatively, D is TRBD1 (5 bases). The germline V gene encodes CDR1 DFQATT and CDR2 SNEGSKA (reference sequence). The CDR3 runs 14 residues. V was trimmed by 3 bases and J by 0 bases, leaving 11 bases between them. The CDR3 loop is CSARDVRVNTEAFF. The CDR3 nucleotides read TGCAGTGCTAGGGATGTCAGGGTGAACACTGAAGCTTTCTTT.

The rearrangement uses TRBV12-3 or TRBV12-4 and TRBJ2-1, with 7 nucleotides matching TRBD2. With V trimmed by 6 bases and J by 4 bases, 18 bases remained unmatched. The CDR3 totals 18 residues. CDR3 region: CASRPKGLASGGYNEQFF. The CDR3 DNA sequence: TGTGCCAGCAGACCCAAAGGACTGGCTAGCGGAGGATACAATGAGCAGTTCTTC.

CDR3 sequence (DNA): TGTGCCAGCAGCCGCAAAACAGGGATATACTCTGGGGCCAACGTCCTGACTTTC. Amino acids: CASSRKTGIYSGANVLTF. The chain links TRBV14 to TRBJ2-6, with D possibly being TRBD1 (6 bases). CDR3 length equals 18 residues. V was clipped by 4 bases and J by 0 bases, with 16 bases between them. Germline values: CDR1 SGHDN, CDR2 FVKESK.

This clonotype was seen more than once but under ten times. The chain links TRBV12-3 or TRBV12-4 to TRBJ1-2; 9 nucleotides line up with TRBD1. The CDR3 is 15 residues long. V was clipped by 3 bases and J by 7 bases; unmatched bases: 9. Written as DNA, the CDR3 is TGTGCCAGCAGTTTGTTTGGGGACAGGGTGCCTGGCTACACCTTC. Amino acids: CASSLFGDRVPGYTF.